One and the same sample provided the 25 T cell receptor beta chains below, sequenced in a study of blood T cell repertoires in COVID-19. Sequencing used immunoSEQ multiplex PCR; TCRdb keeps in-frame clones, though not all of them. The sample has roughly 240,000 clones; over 75% are singletons. Sequencing was carried out using peripheral blood. These receptors all stem from a man aged 50 to 59 with COVID-19, enrolled during active disease.

As DNA, the CDR3 is TGTGCCACCAGCAGAGGGTCCCTCGGAGGATCACCCCTCCACTTT. Its protein product is CATSRGSLGGSPLHF. The chain carries TRBV15 and TRBJ1-6, with no clear D. The CDR3 totals 15 residues. Between the trimmed V and J ends, which lost 1 base and 10 bases, there was a span of 14 bases. Germline loops: CDR1 LNHNV, CDR2 YYDKDF (reference sequence). The full variable domain, with the rest looked up from reference TRBV15 and TRBJ1-6, is DAMVIQNPRYQVTQFGKPVTLSCSQTLNHNVMYWYQQKSSQAPKLLFHYYDKDFNNEADTPDNFQSRRPNTSFCFLDIRSPGLGDTAMYLCATSRGSLGGSPLHFGNGTRLTVT.

The CDR3 protein is CASRQQGTIGTEAFF. CDR3 DNA sequence: TGCGCCAGCAGACAACAGGGTACTATAGGAACTGAAGCTTTCTTT. The genes are TRBV23-1 and TRBJ1-1, with a possible D match to TRBD1 (6 bases). TRBV23-1 is recorded as an ORF, its role being uncertain. The CDR3 contains 15 residues. V was trimmed by 6 bases and J by 5 bases, leaving 19 bases between them.

The chain recombines TRBV7-2 with TRBJ2-1; D is uncertain. Trimming shortened V by 5 bases and J by 0 bases, and 11 bases separated the two germline ends. This CDR3 spans 15 amino acids. Germline CDR1 and CDR2: SGHTA and FQGNSA. The CDR3 DNA is TGTGCCAGCAGCGTATCAGGAAGCTCCTACAATGAGCAGTTCTTC. Amino acid sequence: CASSVSGSSYNEQFF.

As to this clone: One end of the junction is discordant with germline, which a read error may explain. The chain uses TRBV7-7 and TRBJ2-5; D is possibly TRBD2 (5 bases). Germline CDR1 is SSHAT and CDR2 is FNYEAQ (reference sequence). The CDR3 totals 13 residues. CDR3 loop: CASSLGSRETQYF. The CDR3 coding sequence is TGTGCTAGCAGCTTAGGGAGTCGCGAGACCCAGTACTTC.

V is TRBV15 and J is TRBJ2-3, with 10 bases matching TRBD2. J lost 6 bases, V lost 1 base, and 7 bases had no gene match. Germline V gene lookup returns CDR1 LNHNV and CDR2 YYDKDF (reference sequence). The CDR3 length is 16 residues. The CDR3, as DNA: TGTGCCACCAGCAGAGGAAGCGGGGGGGAAGGGGATACGCAGTATTTT. This encodes CATSRGSGGEGDTQYF.

This chain joins TRBV24-1 and TRBJ2-5; D might be TRBD1 (7 bases). Germline V CDR1 and CDR2: KGHDR, SFDVKD. V lost 3 bases to trimming and J lost 6 bases, with 19 bases between them. This CDR3 spans 16 amino acids. In DNA, the CDR3 is TGTGCCACCAGTGATCGTAACAGGGGAGGTGAACAGACCCAGTACTTC. As protein: CATSDRNRGGEQTQYF.

This clone was found a few times. The chain links TRBV11-2 to TRBJ2-7, with D hard to call. Germline V lookup: CDR1 SGHAT, CDR2 FQNNGV. The CDR3 sequence is 13 residues long. Trimming shortened V by 0 bases and J by 5 bases, and 8 bases separated the two germline ends. CDR3 sequence: CASSLDPINEQYF. The CDR3 nucleotides read TGTGCCAGCAGCTTAGATCCTATAAACGAGCAGTACTTC. Supplemented by reference TRBV11-2 and TRBJ2-7, the full variable domain reads EAGVAQSPRYKIIEKRQSVAFWCNPISGHATLYWYQQILGQGPKLLIQFQNNGVVDDSQLPKDRFSAERLKGVDSTLKIQPAKLEDSAVYLCASSLDPINEQYFGPGTRLTVT.

This sequence joins TRBV2 and TRBJ1-3; a weak D match, TRBD1 (5 bases). The CDR3 consists of 15 residues. Per the germline V gene, CDR1 is SNHLY and CDR2 is FYNNEI. With 10 bases removed from V and 0 bases from J, the gap between germline ends came to 16 bases. The CDR3 DNA reads TGTGCCACCATTTACCAGGGACTCTCTGGAAACACCATATATTTT. This translates into CATIYQGLSGNTIYF.

This clone has just one count. The J gene is TRBJ1-6, the V gene TRBV3-1 (or the pseudogene TRBV3-2), with TRBD1 as a possible D gene (5 bases). Looked up from germline, CDR1 is LGHDT and CDR2 is YNNKEL (reference sequence). The germline V and J ends were trimmed by 4 bases and 0 bases, with 16 bases remaining between them. The CDR3 is made up of 18 amino acids. Written as DNA, the CDR3 is TGTGCCAGCAGCCCGGATTACAGGACGAGCTCCTATAATTCACCCCTCCACTTT. This translates into CASSPDYRTSSYNSPLHF.

The chain has TRBV4-2 and TRBJ1-5; D might be TRBD1 (5 bases). Trimming took off 1 base at V and 7 bases at J, with 8 bases between the two ends. Germline CDR1 LGHNA, CDR2 YNFKEQ. This CDR3 is built from 13 residues. The CDR3 nucleotides read TGTGCCAGCAGCCAAGCGGGGGACCAGCCCCAGCATTTT. Its protein is CASSQAGDQPQHF.

The chain recombines TRBV6-1 with TRBJ1-5; D not resolved. V was clipped by 2 bases and J by 0 bases, with 14 bases between them. The CDR3 covers 17 residues. The V gene's germline CDR1 is MNHNS and CDR2 SASEGT. CDR3 nucleotide sequence: TGTGCCAGCAGTGAATTCGCCAGGAAATATAGCAATCAGCCCCAGCATTTT. Amino acid sequence: CASSEFARKYSNQPQHF.

This clone came up once. The V gene is TRBV29-1, the J gene TRBJ1-3, with a tentative D call TRBD1 (5 bases). The germline V gene has CDR1 SQVTM and CDR2 ANQGSEA. Trimming pared 4 bases from V and 0 bases from J, leaving 16 bases between. CDR3 size: 16 residues. CDR3 bases: TGCAGCGTTGGGGGTCCGGGGGTTAACTCTGGAAACACCATATATTTT. Translated: CSVGGPGVNSGNTIYF. Together with reference TRBV29-1 and TRBJ1-3, the CDR3 gives the full variable domain: SAVISQKPSRDICQRGTSLTIQCQVDSQVTMMFWYRQQPGQSLTLIATANQGSEATYESGFVIDKFPISRPNLTFSTLTVSNMSPEDSSIYLCSVGGPGVNSGNTIYFGEGSWLTVV.

This clone was found once. The genes are TRBV3-1 (or the pseudogene TRBV3-2) and TRBJ2-5; D is perhaps TRBD2 (7 bases). The length of the CDR3 is 15 residues. V lost 3 bases and J 5 bases, leaving 16 bases between the germline ends. Germline V CDR1 and CDR2: LGHDT, YNNKEL (reference sequence). The CDR3: CASSHLRGGAETQYF. The CDR3 nucleotides are TGTGCCAGCAGCCACCTCCGCGGGGGCGCGGAGACCCAGTACTTC.

This rearrangement joins TRBV6-5 to TRBJ1-5; 9 bases agree with TRBD1. Germline trimming cut 8 bases from V and 7 bases from J; bases unmatched to any gene: 3. Looked up from germline, CDR1 is MNHEY and CDR2 is SVGAGI. CDR3 length: 12 residues. This chain's CDR3 is CASWTGDQPQHF. The DNA for the CDR3 is TGTGCCAGCTGGACAGGGGACCAGCCCCAGCATTTT.

V is TRBV19 and J is TRBJ2-7; 10 nucleotides match TRBD2. Trimming took 7 bases from V and 6 from J; bases not matched to a gene: 9. This CDR3 is built from 14 residues. CDR1 and CDR2 (germline): LNHDA, SQIVND (reference sequence). CDR3 residues: CASNPAGGPGEQYF. As DNA, the CDR3 is TGTGCCAGTAACCCAGCGGGGGGGCCGGGCGAGCAGTACTTC.

The CDR3 sequence is CASSPIQGNTEAFF. CDR3 coding DNA: TGTGCCAGCAGCCCCATACAGGGGAACACTGAAGCTTTCTTT. The chain couples TRBV7-9 to TRBJ1-1, with D perhaps matching TRBD1 (6 bases). Germline CDR1 SEHNR, CDR2 FQNEAQ (reference sequence). V was pared by 5 bases and J by 1 base, with 11 bases between. The CDR3 consists of 14 residues.

The chain carries TRBV10-3 and TRBJ1-6; 9 bases are a match to TRBD1. The CDR3 covers 13 residues. Germline CDR1 and CDR2: ENHRY and SYGVKD. Trimming at V came to 9 bases and at J to 6 bases, leaving 3 bases not matched to a gene. CDR3 sequence: CAMATGGNSPLHF. For the CDR3, the DNA is TGTGCCATGGCGACAGGGGGTAATTCACCCCTCCACTTT.

This clone is a singleton in its sample. This chain uses TRBV4-3 with TRBJ1-3, with TRBD1 as a possible D gene (6 bases). V was cut by 0 bases and J by 0 bases, with 12 bases left in between. CDR3 size: 17 residues. Germline assignment: CDR1 LGHNA and CDR2 YSLEER. The CDR3 nucleotides are TGCGCCAGCAGCCAAGACCCGGGACACAACTCTGGAAACACCATATATTTT. Its translation: CASSQDPGHNSGNTIYF.

The CDR3 nucleotides are TGTGCCACCAGCATGGGACAGCCGGGTGGCAATCAGCCCCAGCATTTT. Its translation is CATSMGQPGGNQPQHF. The chain joins TRBV15 to TRBJ1-5; 7 positions agree with TRBD1. The CDR3 covers 16 residues. Germline V CDR1 and CDR2: LNHNV, YYDKDF (reference sequence). With V trimmed by 4 bases and J by 2 bases, 8 bases remained unmatched. The full variable domain, rest sourced from reference TRBV15 and TRBJ1-5, is DAMVIQNPRYQVTQFGKPVTLSCSQTLNHNVMYWYQQKSSQAPKLLFHYYDKDFNNEADTPDNFQSRRPNTSFCFLDIRSPGLGDTAMYLCATSMGQPGGNQPQHFGDGTRLSIL.

The chain recombines TRBV7-2 with TRBJ2-3, with 8 bases aligning to TRBD2. Germline CDR1 SGHTA, CDR2 FQGNSA. The CDR3 totals 17 residues. The V gene end was trimmed by 2 bases and the J gene end by 0 bases; junction bases not matched to a gene: 7. The CDR3, as DNA: TGTGCCAGCAGCTTACGGGCGGGGGGCTTGAGCACAGATACGCAGTATTTT. Translated, it gives CASSLRAGGLSTDTQYF.

This clone was counted a few times. CDR3 in amino acids: CATSSGGDQPQHF. CDR3 DNA sequence: TGTGCCACCAGTTCAGGGGGCGATCAGCCCCAGCATTTT. The chain recombines TRBV15 with TRBJ1-5, with TRBD1 matching 8 bases. The CDR3 runs 13 residues. V shed 6 bases, J shed 5 bases, and the junction held 3 bases outside the gene matches. CDR1 is LNHNV and CDR2 is YYDKDF in the germline V gene (reference sequence).

CDR3 loop: CAWSVRGGVTDTQYF. In DNA form, the CDR3 reads TGTGCCTGGAGTGTACGGGGGGGCGTGACAGATACGCAGTATTTT. The chain is built from TRBV30 and TRBJ2-3, with TRBD2 matching 8 bases. The CDR3 totals 15 residues. Germline CDR1 reads GTSNPN; CDR2 reads SVGIG (reference sequence). The J segment lost 3 bases and the V segment lost 0 bases, leaving 5 bases of the junction unmatched.

This chain links TRBV7-8 with TRBJ1-1; weak D call: TRBD1 (6 bases). V gave up 1 base and J gave up 3 bases, with 12 bases separating them. CDR1 is SGHVS, CDR2 FQNEAQ, per germline. The length of the CDR3 is 15 residues. The CDR3: CASSLDRAFDTEAFF. CDR3 sequence (DNA): TGTGCCAGCAGCTTAGACAGGGCCTTCGACACTGAAGCTTTCTTT. The full variable domain, in which reference TRBV7-8 and TRBJ1-1 provide the parts outside the CDR3, is GAGVSQSPRYKVAKRGQDVALRCDPISGHVSLFWYQQALGQGPEFLTYFQNEAQLDKSGLPSDRFFAERPEGSVSTLKIQRTQQEDSAVYLCASSLDRAFDTEAFFGQGTRLTVV.

CDR3 sequence (DNA): TGTGCCAGCAGTGGGGGCGGGAGGGCTAACTACAATGAGCAGTTCTTC. Amino acid sequence: CASSGGGRANYNEQFF. The chain is built from TRBV6-1 and TRBJ2-1, with 9 bases aligning to TRBD2. Germline V gives CDR1 MNHNS, CDR2 SASEGT. With V trimmed by 4 bases and J by 3 bases, 7 bases remained unmatched. The CDR3 runs to 16 residues.

V gene TRBV20-1 combines with J gene TRBJ2-7; D not certain. Trimming cost V 8 bases and J 2 bases, with 10 bases left between them. Germline loops: CDR1 DFQATT, CDR2 SNEGSKA (reference sequence). The CDR3 totals 11 residues. The CDR3 spells CSLGAAYEQYF. CDR3 sequence (DNA): TGCAGTTTAGGAGCCGCCTACGAGCAGTACTTC.